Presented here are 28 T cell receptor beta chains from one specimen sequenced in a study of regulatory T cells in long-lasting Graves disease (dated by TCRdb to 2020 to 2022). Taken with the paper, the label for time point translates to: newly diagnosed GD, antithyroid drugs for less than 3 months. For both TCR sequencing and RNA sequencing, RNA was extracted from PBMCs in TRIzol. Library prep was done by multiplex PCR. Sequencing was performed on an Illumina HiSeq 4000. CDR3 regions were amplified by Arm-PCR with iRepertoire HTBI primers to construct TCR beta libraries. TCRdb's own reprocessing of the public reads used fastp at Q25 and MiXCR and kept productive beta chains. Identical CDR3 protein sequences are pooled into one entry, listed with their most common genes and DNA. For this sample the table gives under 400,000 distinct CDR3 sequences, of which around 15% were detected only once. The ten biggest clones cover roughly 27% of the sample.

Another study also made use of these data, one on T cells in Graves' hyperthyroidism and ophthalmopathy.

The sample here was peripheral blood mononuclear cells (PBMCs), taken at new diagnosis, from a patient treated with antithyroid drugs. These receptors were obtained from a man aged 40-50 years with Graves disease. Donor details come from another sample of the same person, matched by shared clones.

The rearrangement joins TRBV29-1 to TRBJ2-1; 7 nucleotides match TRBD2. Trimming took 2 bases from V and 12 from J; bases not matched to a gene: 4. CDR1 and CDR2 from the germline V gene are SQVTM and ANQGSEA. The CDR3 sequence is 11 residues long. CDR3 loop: CSVEWGGTQFF. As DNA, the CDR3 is TGCAGCGTTGAATGGGGGGGAACGCAGTTCTTC.

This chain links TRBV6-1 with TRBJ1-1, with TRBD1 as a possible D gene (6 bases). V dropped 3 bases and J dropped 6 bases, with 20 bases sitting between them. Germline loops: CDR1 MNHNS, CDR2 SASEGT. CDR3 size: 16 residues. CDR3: CASSDRGLDYDAEAFF. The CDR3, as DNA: TGTGCCAGCAGTGACAGGGGTTTGGATTACGACGCTGAAGCTTTCTTT.

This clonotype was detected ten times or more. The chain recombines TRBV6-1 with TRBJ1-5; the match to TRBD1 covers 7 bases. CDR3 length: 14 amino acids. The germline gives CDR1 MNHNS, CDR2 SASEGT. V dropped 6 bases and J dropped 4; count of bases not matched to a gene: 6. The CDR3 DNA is TGTGCCAGCAGCCCCGGACAGGAAAATCAGCCCCAGCATTTT. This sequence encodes CASSPGQENQPQHF.

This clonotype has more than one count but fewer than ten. As DNA, the CDR3 is TGTGCCATCAGTGGACAGGGTTTCGCCGGGGAGCTGTTTTTT. It encodes CAISGQGFAGELFF. V usage is TRBV10-3 and J usage is TRBJ2-2; the match to TRBD1 covers 7 bases. After removal of 4 bases from V and 6 bases from J, the junction contained 5 bases not matched to a gene. The CDR3 loop spans 14 amino acids. The germline V gene encodes CDR1 ENHRY and CDR2 SYGVKD.

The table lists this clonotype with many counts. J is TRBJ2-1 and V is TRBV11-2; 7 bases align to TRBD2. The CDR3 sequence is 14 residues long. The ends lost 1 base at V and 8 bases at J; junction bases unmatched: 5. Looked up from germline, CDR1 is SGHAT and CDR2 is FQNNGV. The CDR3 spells CASSLVGGLDEQFF. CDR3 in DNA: TGTGCCAGCAGCTTAGTGGGGGGGTTGGATGAGCAGTTCTTC. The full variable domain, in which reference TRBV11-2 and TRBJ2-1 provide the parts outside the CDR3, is EAGVAQSPRYKIIEKRQSVAFWCNPISGHATLYWYQQILGQGPKLLIQFQNNGVVDDSQLPKDRFSAERLKGVDSTLKIQPAKLEDSAVYLCASSLVGGLDEQFFGPGTRLTVL.

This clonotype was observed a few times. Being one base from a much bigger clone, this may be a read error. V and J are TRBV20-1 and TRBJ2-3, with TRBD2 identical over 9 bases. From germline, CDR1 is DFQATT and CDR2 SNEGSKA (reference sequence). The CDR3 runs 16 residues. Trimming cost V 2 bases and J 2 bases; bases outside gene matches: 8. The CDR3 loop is CSARIRAGGHTDTQYF. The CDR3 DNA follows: TGCAGTGCTAGAATCCGAGCGGGGGGTCACACAGATACGCAGTATTTT.

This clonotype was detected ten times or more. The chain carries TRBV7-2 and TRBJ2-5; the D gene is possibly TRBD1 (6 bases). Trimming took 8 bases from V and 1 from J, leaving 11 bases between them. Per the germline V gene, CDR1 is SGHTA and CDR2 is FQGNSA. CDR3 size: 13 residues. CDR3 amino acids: CASGNRVQETQYF. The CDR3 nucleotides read TGTGCCAGCGGAAACAGGGTCCAAGAGACCCAGTACTTC.

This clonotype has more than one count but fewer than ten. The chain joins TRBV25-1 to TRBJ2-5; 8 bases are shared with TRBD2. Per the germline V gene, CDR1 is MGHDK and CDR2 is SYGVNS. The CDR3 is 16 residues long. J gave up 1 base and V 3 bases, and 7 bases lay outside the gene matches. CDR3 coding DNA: TGTGCCAGCAGTGAGGGCGGCGGGGGGTTCCAAGAGACCCAGTACTTC. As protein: CASSEGGGGFQETQYF. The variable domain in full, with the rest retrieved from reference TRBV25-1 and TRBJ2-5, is EADIYQTPRYLVIGTGKKITLECSQTMGHDKMYWYQQDPGMELHLIHYSYGVNSTEKGDLSSESTVSRIRTEHFPLTLESARPSHTSQYLCASSEGGGGFQETQYFGPGTRLLVL.

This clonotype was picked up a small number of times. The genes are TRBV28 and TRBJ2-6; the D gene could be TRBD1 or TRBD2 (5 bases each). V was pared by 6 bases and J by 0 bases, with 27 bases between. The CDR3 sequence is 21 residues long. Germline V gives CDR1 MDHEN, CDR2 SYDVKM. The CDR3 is CASRYRRGLFLGHSGANVLTF. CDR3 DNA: TGTGCCAGCAGATATAGACGGGGCCTCTTTCTAGGGCACTCTGGGGCCAACGTCCTGACTTTC.

The CDR3 here is CASSQDRANEQFF. CDR3 coding DNA: TGCGCCAGCAGCCAAGACCGGGCCAATGAGCAGTTCTTC. This chain uses TRBV4-3 with TRBJ2-1; D remains ambiguous. Trimming took 0 bases from V and 6 from J, leaving 6 bases between them. The CDR3 runs 13 residues. CDR1 and CDR2 (germline): LGHNA, YSLEER.

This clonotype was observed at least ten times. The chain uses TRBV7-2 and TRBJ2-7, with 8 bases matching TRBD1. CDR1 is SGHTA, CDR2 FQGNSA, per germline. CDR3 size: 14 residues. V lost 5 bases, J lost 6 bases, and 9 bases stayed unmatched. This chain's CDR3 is CASSPTGVRLEQYF. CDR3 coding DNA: TGTGCCAGCAGCCCGACAGGGGTCCGTCTCGAGCAGTACTTC.

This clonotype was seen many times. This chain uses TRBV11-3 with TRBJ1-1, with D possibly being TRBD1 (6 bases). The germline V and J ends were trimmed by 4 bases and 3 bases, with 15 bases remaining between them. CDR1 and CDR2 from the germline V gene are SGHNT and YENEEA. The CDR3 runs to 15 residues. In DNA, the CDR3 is TGTGCCAGCAGCTCCTTAGGGGGGGGATACACTGAAGCTTTCTTT. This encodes CASSSLGGGYTEAFF.

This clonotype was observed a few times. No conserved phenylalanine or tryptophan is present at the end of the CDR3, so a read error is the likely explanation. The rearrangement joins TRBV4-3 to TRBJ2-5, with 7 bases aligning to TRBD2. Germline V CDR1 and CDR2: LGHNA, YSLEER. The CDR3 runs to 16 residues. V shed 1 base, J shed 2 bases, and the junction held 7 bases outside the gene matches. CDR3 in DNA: TGCGCCAGCAGCCAAGGGCCCGGGGGAGGGCAAGAGACCCAGTACCTC. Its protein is CASSQGPGGGQETQYL.

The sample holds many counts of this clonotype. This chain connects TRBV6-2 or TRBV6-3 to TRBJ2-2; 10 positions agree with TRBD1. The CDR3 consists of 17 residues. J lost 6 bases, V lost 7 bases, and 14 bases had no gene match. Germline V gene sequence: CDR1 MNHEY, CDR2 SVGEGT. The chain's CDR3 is CASMLRHPGQGPGELFF. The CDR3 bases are TGTGCCAGCATGTTGCGACACCCGGGACAGGGGCCCGGGGAGCTGTTTTTT.

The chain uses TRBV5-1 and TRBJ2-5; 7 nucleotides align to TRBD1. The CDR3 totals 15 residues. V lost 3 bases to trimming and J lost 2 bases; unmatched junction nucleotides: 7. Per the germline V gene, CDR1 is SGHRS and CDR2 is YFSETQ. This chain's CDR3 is CASSSQGGPQETQYF. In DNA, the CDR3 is TGCGCCAGCAGCTCGCAAGGGGGCCCACAAGAGACCCAGTACTTC.

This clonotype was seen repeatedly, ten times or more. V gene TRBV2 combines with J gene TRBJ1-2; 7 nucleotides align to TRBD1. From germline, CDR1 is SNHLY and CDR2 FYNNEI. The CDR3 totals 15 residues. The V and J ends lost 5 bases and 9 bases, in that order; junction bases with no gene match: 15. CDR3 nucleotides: TGTGCCAGCAGTAAGGAAGGGGACAGCCTGGCCCGCTACACCTTC. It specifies CASSKEGDSLARYTF.

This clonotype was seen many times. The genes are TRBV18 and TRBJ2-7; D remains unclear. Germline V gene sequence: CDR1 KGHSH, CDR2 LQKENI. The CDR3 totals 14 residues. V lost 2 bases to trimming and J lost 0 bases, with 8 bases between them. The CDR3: CASSPGVDSYEQYF. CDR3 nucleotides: TGTGCCAGCTCACCAGGGGTAGACTCCTACGAGCAGTACTTC.

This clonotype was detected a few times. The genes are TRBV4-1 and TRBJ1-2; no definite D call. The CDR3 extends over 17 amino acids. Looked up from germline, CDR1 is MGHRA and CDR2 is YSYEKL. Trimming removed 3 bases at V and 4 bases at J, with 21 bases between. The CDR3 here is CASSQRENAQRAYGYTF. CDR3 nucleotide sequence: TGCGCCAGCAGCCAGAGAGAGAATGCACAGCGAGCCTATGGCTACACCTTC.

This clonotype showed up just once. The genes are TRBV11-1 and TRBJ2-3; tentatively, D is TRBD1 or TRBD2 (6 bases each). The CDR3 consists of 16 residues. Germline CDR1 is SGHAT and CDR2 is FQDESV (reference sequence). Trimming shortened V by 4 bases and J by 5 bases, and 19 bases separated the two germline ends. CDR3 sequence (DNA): TGTGCCAGCAGCTCCCCTGGTGGGGGGCTGGGAGATACGCAGTATTTT. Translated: CASSSPGGGLGDTQYF.

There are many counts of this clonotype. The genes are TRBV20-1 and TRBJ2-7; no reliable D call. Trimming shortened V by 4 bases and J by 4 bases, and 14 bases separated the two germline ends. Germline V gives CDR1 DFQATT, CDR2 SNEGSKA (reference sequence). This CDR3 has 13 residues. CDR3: CSAITTIVYEQYF. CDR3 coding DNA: TGCAGTGCTATAACTACAATAGTATACGAGCAGTACTTC.

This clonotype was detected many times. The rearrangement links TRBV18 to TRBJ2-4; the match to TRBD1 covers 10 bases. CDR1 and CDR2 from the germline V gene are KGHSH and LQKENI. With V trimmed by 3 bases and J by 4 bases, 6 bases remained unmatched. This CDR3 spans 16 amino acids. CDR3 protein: CASSPGTGVLKNIQYF. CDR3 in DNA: TGTGCCAGCTCACCTGGGACAGGGGTCTTGAAAAACATTCAGTACTTC.

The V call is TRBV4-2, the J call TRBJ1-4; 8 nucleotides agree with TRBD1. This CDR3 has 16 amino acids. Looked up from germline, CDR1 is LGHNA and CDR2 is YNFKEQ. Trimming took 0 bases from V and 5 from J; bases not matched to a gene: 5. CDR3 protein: CASSQDSHRGNEKLFF. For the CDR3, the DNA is TGTGCCAGCAGCCAAGATTCGCACAGGGGGAATGAAAAACTGTTTTTT.

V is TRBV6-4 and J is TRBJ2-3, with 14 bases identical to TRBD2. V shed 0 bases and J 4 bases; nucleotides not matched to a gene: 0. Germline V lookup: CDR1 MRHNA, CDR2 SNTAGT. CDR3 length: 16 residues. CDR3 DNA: TGTGCCAGCAGTGACTCGACTAGCGGGGGGGCAGATACGCAGTATTTT. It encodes CASSDSTSGGADTQYF.

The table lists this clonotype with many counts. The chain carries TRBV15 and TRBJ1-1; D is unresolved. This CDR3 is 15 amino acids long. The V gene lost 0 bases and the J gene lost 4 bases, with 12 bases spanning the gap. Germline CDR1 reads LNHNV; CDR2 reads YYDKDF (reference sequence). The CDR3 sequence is CATSRDYFELTEAFF. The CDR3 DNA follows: TGTGCCACCAGCAGAGATTACTTTGAACTCACTGAAGCTTTCTTT.

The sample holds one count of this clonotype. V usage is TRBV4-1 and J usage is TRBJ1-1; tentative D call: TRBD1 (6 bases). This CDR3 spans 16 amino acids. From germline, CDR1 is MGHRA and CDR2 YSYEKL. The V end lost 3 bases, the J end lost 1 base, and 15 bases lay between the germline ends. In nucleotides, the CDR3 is TGCGCCAGCAGCCATAACCCGGGACAAAAGAACACTGAAGCTTTCTTT. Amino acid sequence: CASSHNPGQKNTEAFF.

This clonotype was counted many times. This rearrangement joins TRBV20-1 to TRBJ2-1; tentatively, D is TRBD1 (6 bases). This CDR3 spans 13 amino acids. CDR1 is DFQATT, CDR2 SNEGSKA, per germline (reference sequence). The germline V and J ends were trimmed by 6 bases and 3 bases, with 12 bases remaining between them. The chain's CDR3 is CSATGTSYNEQFF. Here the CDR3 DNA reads TGCAGTGCAACCGGGACAAGCTACAATGAGCAGTTCTTC.

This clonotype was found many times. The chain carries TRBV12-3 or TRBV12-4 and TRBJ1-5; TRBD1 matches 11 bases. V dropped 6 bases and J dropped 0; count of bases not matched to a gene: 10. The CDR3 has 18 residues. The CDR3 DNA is TGTGCCAGCAGCTGGGGGGACAGGGGGTCTTATAGCAATCAGCCCCAGCATTTT. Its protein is CASSWGDRGSYSNQPQHF.

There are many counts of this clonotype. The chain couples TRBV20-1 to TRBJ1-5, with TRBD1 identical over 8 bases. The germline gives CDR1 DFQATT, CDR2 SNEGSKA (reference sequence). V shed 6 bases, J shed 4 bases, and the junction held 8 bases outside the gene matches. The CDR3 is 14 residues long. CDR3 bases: TGCAGTGCCGCGACAGGGGTATGGAATCAGCCCCAGCATTTT. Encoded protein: CSAATGVWNQPQHF.